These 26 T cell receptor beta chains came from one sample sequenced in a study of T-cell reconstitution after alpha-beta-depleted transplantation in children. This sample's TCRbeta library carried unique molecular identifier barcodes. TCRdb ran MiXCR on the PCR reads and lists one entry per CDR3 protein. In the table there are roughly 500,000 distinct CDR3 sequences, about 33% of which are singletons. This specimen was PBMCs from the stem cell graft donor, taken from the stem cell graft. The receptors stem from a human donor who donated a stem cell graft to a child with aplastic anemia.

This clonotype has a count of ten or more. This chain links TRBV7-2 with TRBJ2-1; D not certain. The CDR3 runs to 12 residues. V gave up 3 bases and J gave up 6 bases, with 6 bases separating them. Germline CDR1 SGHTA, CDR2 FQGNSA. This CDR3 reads CASSLALNEQFF. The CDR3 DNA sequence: TGTGCCAGCAGCTTGGCCCTCAATGAGCAGTTCTTC. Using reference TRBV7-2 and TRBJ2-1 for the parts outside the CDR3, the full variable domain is GAGVSQSPSNKVTEKGKDVELRCDPISGHTALYWYRQSLGQGLEFLIYFQGNSAPDKSGLPSDRFSAERTGGSVSTLTIQRTQQEDSAVYLCASSLALNEQFFGPGTRLTVL.

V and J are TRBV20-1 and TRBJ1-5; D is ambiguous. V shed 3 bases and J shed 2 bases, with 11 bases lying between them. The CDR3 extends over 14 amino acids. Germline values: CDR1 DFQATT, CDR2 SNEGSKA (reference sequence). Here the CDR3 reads CSASSTGRNQPQHF. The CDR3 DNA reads TGCAGTGCTAGTAGCACGGGCCGCAATCAGCCCCAGCATTTT.

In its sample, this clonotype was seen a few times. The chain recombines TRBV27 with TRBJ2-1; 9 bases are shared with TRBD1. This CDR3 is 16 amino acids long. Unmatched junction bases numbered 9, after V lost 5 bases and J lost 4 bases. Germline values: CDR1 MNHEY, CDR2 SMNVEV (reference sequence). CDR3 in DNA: TGTGCCAGCAGTCCCTTTCGACAGGGGGTATACAATGAGCAGTTCTTC. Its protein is CASSPFRQGVYNEQFF.

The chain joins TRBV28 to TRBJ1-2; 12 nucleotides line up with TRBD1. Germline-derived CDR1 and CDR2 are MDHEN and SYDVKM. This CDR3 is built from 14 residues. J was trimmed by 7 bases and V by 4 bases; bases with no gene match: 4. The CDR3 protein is CASSSPGQGAGYTF. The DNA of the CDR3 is TGTGCCAGCAGTTCTCCGGGACAGGGGGCTGGCTACACCTTC.

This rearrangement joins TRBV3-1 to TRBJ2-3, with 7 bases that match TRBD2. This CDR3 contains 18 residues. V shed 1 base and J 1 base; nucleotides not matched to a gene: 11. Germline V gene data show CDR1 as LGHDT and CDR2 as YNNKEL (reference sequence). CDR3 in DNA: TGTGCCAGCAGCCAAGGCGCATTACTAGCGACCCGCACAGATACGCAGTATTTT. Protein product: CASSQGALLATRTDTQYF.

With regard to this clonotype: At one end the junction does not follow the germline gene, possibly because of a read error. The CDR3 sequence: CASSPSPRGEQFF. The CDR3 coding sequence is TGTGCTAGCTCACCATCCCCTAGGGGTGAGCAGTTCTTC. The chain couples TRBV18 to TRBJ2-1; weak D call: TRBD1 (5 bases). This CDR3 region has 13 residues. Germline V gene sequence: CDR1 KGHSH, CDR2 LQKENI.

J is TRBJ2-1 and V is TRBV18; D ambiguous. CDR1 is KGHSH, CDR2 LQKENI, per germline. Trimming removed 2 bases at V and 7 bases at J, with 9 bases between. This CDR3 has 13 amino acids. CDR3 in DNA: TGTGCCAGCTCACCAATAGAGGAGAATGAGCAGTTCTTC. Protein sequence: CASSPIEENEQFF.

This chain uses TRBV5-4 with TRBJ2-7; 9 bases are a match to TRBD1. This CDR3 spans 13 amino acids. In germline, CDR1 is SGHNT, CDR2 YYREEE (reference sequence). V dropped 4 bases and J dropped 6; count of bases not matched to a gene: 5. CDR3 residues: CASSRDRALEQYV. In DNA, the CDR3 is TGTGCCAGCAGCCGGGACAGGGCCCTCGAGCAGTACGTC.

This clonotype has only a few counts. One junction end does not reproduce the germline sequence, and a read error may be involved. CDR3 DNA sequence: TGTGCCAGCCCTGGGACTCCTGATTTT. This gives the protein CASPGTPDF. The rearrangement joins TRBV6-4 to TRBJ1-5; D is perhaps TRBD1 (5 bases). CDR3 size: 9 residues. Germline V gene lookup returns CDR1 MRHNA and CDR2 SNTAGT.

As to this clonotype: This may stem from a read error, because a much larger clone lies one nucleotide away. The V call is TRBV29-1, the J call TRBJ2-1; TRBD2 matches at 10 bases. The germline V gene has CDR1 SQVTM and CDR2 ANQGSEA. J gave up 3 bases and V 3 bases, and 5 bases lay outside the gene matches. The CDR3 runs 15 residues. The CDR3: CSVDSSGSLYNEQFF. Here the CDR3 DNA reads TGCAGCGTTGATTCTAGCGGGAGTCTCTACAATGAGCAGTTCTTC.

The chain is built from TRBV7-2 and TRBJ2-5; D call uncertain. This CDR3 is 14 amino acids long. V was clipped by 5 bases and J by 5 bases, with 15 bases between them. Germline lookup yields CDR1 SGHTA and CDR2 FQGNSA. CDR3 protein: CASSPNAGPETQYF. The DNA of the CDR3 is TGTGCCAGCAGCCCGAACGCCGGACCCGAGACCCAGTACTTC. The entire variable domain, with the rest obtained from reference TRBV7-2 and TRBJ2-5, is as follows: GAGVSQSPSNKVTEKGKDVELRCDPISGHTALYWYRQSLGQGLEFLIYFQGNSAPDKSGLPSDRFSAERTGGSVSTLTIQRTQQEDSAVYLCASSPNAGPETQYFGPGTRLLVL.

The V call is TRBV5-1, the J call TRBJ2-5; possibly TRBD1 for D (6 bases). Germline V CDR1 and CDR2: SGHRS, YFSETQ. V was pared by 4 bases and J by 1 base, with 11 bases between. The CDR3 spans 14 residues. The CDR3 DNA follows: TGCGCCAGCAGCCCAGGACAGACCCAAGAGACCCAGTACTTC. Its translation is CASSPGQTQETQYF.

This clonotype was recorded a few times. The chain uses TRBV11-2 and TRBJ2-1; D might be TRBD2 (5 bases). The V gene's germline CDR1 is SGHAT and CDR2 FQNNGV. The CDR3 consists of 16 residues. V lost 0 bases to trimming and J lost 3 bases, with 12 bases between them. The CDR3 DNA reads TGTGCCAGCAGCTTAGAGGACGGGAAGGTCTACAATGAGCAGTTCTTC. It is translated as CASSLEDGKVYNEQFF.

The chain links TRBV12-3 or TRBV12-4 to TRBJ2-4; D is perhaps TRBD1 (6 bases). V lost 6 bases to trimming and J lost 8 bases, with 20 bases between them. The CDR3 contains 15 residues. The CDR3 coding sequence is TGTGCCAGCAGGTCGCGGCAGGGGCCATGGGACATTCAGTACTTC. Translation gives CASRSRQGPWDIQYF.

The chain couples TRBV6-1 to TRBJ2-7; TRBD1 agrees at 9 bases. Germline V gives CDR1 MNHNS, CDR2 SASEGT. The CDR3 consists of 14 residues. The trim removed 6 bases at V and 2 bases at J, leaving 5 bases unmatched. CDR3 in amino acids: CASRRQGGPYEQYF. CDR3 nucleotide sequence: TGTGCCAGCAGAAGACAGGGGGGACCCTACGAGCAGTACTTC.

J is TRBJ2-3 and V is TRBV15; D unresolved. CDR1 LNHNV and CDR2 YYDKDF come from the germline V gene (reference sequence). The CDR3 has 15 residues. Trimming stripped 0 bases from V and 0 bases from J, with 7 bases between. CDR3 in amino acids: CATSREGVSTDTQYF. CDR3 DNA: TGTGCCACCAGCAGAGAGGGCGTTAGCACAGATACGCAGTATTTT.

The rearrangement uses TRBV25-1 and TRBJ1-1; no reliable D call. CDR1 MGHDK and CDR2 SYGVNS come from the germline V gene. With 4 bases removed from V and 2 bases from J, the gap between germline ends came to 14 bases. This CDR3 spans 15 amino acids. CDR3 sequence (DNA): TGTGCCAGCAGTGGAGGAATACGATCTAACACTGAAGCTTTCTTT. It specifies CASSGGIRSNTEAFF.

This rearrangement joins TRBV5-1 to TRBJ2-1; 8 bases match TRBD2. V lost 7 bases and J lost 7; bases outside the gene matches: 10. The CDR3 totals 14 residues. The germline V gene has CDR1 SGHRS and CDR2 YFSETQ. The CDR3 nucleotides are TGCGCCAGCTCAATCGGGGGGGCGCAAAATGAGCAGTTCTTC. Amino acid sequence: CASSIGGAQNEQFF.

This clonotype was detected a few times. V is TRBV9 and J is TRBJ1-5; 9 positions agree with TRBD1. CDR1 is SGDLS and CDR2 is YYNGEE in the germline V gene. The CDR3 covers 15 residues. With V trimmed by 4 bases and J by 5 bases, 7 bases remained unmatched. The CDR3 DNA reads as TGTGCCAGCAGCCCCTCGACAGGGGGTTATCAGCCCCAGCATTTT. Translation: CASSPSTGGYQPQHF.

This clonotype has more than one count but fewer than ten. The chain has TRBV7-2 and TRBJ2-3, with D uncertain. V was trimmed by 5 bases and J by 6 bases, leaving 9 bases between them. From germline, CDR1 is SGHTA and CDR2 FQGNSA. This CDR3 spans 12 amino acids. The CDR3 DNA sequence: TGTGCCAGCAGCCCCAGCCAGGATACGCAGTATTTT. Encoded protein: CASSPSQDTQYF. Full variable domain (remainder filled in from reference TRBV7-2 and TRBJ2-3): GAGVSQSPSNKVTEKGKDVELRCDPISGHTALYWYRQSLGQGLEFLIYFQGNSAPDKSGLPSDRFSAERTGGSVSTLTIQRTQQEDSAVYLCASSPSQDTQYFGPGTRLTVL.

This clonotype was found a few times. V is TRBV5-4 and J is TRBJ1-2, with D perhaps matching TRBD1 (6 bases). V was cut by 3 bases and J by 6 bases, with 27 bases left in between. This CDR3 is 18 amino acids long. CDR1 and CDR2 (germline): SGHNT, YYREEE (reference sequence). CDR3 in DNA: TGTGCCAGCAGCTCAATGGCCCTCGGGACATTAAGAAGAGATGGCTACACCTTC. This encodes CASSSMALGTLRRDGYTF.

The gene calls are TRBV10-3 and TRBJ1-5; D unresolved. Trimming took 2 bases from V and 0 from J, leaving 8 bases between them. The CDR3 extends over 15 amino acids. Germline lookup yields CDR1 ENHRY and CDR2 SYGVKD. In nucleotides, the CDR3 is TGTGCCATCAGTGAGGGGATACATAGCAATCAGCCCCAGCATTTT. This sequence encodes CAISEGIHSNQPQHF.

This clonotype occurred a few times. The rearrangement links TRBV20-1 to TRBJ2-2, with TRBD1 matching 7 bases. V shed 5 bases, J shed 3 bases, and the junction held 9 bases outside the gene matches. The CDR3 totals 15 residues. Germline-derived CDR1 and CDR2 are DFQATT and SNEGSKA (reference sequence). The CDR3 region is CSALQGNKHTGELFF. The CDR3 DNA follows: TGCAGTGCTTTACAGGGGAATAAGCACACCGGGGAGCTGTTTTTT.

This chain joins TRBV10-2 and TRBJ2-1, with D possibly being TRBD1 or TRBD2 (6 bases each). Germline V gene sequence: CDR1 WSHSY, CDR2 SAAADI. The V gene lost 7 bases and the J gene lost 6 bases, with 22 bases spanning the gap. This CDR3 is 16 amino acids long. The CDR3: CASKGDFQLEFNEQFF. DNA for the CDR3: TGCGCCAGCAAGGGGGACTTCCAATTAGAATTCAATGAGCAGTTCTTC.

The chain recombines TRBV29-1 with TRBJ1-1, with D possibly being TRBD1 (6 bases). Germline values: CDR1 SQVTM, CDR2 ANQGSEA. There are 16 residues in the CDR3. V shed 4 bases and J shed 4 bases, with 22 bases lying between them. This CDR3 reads CSVGGGGMVVSTEAFF. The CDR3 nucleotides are TGCAGCGTTGGCGGGGGGGGCATGGTCGTTAGCACTGAAGCTTTCTTT.

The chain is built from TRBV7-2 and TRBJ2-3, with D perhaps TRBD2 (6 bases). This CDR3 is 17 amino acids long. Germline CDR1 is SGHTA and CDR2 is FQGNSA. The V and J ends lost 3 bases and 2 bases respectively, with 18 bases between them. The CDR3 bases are TGTGCCAGCAGCTTTATGAGGCTAGCGACATACACAGATACGCAGTATTTT. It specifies CASSFMRLATYTDTQYF. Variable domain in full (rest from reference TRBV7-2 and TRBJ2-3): GAGVSQSPSNKVTEKGKDVELRCDPISGHTALYWYRQSLGQGLEFLIYFQGNSAPDKSGLPSDRFSAERTGGSVSTLTIQRTQQEDSAVYLCASSFMRLATYTDTQYFGPGTRLTVL.